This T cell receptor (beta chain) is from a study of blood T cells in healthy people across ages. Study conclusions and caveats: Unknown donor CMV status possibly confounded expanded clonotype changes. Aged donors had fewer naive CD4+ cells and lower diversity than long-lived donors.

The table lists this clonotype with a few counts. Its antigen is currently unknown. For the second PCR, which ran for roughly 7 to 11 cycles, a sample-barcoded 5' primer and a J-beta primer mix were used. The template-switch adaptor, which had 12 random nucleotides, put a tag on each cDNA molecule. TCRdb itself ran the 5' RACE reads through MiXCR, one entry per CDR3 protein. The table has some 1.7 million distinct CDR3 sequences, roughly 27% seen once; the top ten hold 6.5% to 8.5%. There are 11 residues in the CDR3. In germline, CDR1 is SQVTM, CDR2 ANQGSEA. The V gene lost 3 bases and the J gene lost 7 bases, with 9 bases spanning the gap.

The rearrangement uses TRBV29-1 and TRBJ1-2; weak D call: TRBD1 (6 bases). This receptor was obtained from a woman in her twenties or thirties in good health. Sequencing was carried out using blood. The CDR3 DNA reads TGCAGCGTTGACAGGGGTCGTGGCTACACCTTC. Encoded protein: CSVDRGRGYTF.